Below, 4 T cell receptor beta chains from the same sample are listed, as sequenced in a study of OX40 agonist ivuxolimab in advanced cancers. Using immunoSEQ multiplex PCR, the repertoire was profiled, and TCRdb retains in-frame clones only, with some absent. In the table there are 35,000 to 45,000 clones, over 80% of which are singletons. This specimen was CD4+ or CD8+ T cells sorted from blood, taken in a trial of the OX40 agonist ivuxolimab. The receptors originated from an adult with an advanced solid tumor such as melanoma, head and neck, liver or kidney cancer.

J is TRBJ1-3 and V is TRBV14, with D tentatively TRBD1 (5 bases). Germline lookup yields CDR1 SGHDN and CDR2 FVKESK. The length of the CDR3 is 15 residues. V lost 5 bases and J 2 bases, leaving 13 bases between the germline ends. Here the CDR3 reads CASSVTRGAGNTIYF. The CDR3, as DNA: TGTGCCAGCAGCGTAACTAGGGGAGCTGGAAACACCATATATTTT.

This chain uses TRBV11-1 with TRBJ2-2; 10 bases line up with TRBD2. The length of the CDR3 is 16 residues. Germline-derived CDR1 and CDR2 are SGHAT and FQDESV (reference sequence). J gave up 3 bases and V 3 bases, and 4 bases lay outside the gene matches. The CDR3 here is CASSFLAGVYTGELFF. CDR3 coding DNA: TGTGCCAGCAGCTTTCTAGCGGGGGTGTACACCGGGGAGCTGTTTTTT.

The chain uses TRBV19 and TRBJ1-6, with TRBD1 identical over 11 bases. V was clipped by 3 bases and J by 7 bases; unmatched bases: 2. Per germline, CDR1 LNHDA and CDR2 SQIVND (reference sequence). The CDR3 spans 15 residues. The CDR3 is CASSIGTGGNSPLHF. CDR3 DNA: TGTGCCAGTAGTATTGGGACAGGGGGAAATTCACCCCTCCACTTT.

The V and J genes are TRBV2 and TRBJ2-1; TRBD2 might be the D (8 bases). Germline lookup yields CDR1 SNHLY and CDR2 FYNNEI. The CDR3 extends over 17 amino acids. The V and J ends lost 6 bases and 3 bases respectively, with 21 bases between them. The CDR3: CASRQGTSSGSYNEQFF. The CDR3 DNA reads as TGTGCCAGCAGACAGGGGACTAGTTCGGGTAGCTACAATGAGCAGTTCTTC.